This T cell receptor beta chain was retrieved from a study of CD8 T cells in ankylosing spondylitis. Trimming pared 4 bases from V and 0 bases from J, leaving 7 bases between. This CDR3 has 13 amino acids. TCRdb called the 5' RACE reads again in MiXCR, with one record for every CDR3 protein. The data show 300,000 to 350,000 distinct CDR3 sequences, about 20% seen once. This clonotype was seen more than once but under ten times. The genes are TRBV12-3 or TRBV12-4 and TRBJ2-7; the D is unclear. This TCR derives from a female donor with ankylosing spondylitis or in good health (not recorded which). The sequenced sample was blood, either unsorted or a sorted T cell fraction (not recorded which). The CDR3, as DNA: TGTGCCAGCAGTTCTAAGAGCTCCTACGAGCAGTACTTC. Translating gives CASSSKSSYEQYF.